This T cell receptor beta chain comes out of a study of Tregs in tolerant kidney transplant recipients. Libraries were prepared by immunoSEQ multiplex PCR; TCRdb keeps only in-frame clonotypes and omits some of them. Here the sample spans 55,000 to 80,000 clones, more than 95% being singletons. Between the trimmed V and J ends, which lost 2 bases and 2 bases, there was a span of 11 bases. The V gene's germline CDR1 is SGHTA and CDR2 FQGNSA. The CDR3 sequence is 15 residues long. This TCR derives from a human donor who received a combined kidney and bone marrow transplant. The chain combines TRBV7-2 with TRBJ2-3, with D possibly matching TRBD2 (6 bases). Specimen: Tregs from blood, collected before the transplant. In DNA form, the CDR3 reads TGTGCCAGCAGCTTATTTGGCGGGAACACAGATACGCAGTATTTT. It is translated as CASSLFGGNTDTQYF. The whole variable domain, filled in from reference TRBV7-2 and TRBJ2-3, reads GAGVSQSPSNKVTEKGKDVELRCDPISGHTALYWYRQSLGQGLEFLIYFQGNSAPDKSGLPSDRFSAERTGGSVSTLTIQRTQQEDSAVYLCASSLFGGNTDTQYFGPGTRLTVL.